One sample yielded the 20 T cell receptor beta chains listed below, sequenced in a study of T cell therapy after organ transplantation. Repertoires were generated with immunoSEQ multiplex PCR, while TCRdb's copy carries only in-frame clones and drops some. The repertoire includes over 45,000 clones, 94% of them detected once, and about 3.4% sits in the top ten. These receptors lack a known antigen. This sample comprised CD8+ T cells from blood, obtained before autologous CMV-specific T cell therapy. All receptors derive from a human patient who had received a solid organ transplant and had CMV disease.

V is TRBV7-9 and J is TRBJ2-7; 10 nucleotides match TRBD1. J lost 5 bases, V lost 5 bases, and 9 bases had no gene match. The germline V gene encodes CDR1 SEHNR and CDR2 FQNEAQ (reference sequence). CDR3 length equals 15 residues. As DNA, the CDR3 is TGTGCCAGCAGCGCCTCCCCGACAGGGGGCCACGAGCAGTACTTC. This gives the protein CASSASPTGGHEQYF.

The CDR3 loop reads CASSSVLKTYEQYF. The CDR3 region has the DNA TGTGCCAGCAGCTCAGTACTTAAGACCTACGAGCAGTACTTC. The chain is built from TRBV7-9 and TRBJ2-7; D gene ambiguous. CDR3 length: 14 amino acids. V dropped 4 bases and J dropped 2 bases, with 12 bases sitting between them. Germline V gives CDR1 SEHNR, CDR2 FQNEAQ (reference sequence).

This clone was seen only once. This chain uses TRBV9 with TRBJ2-1, with D possibly TRBD1 on 5 matching bases. V shed 0 bases and J shed 10 bases, with 11 bases lying between them. There are 13 residues in the CDR3. Germline V gene sequence: CDR1 SGDLS, CDR2 YYNGEE. DNA for the CDR3: TGTGCCAGCAGCGTAGAAGGGGTTAGGGAGCAGTTCTTC. It translates to CASSVEGVREQFF. The entire variable domain, with the rest obtained from reference TRBV9 and TRBJ2-1, is as follows: DSGVTQTPKHLITATGQRVTLRCSPRSGDLSVYWYQQSLDQGLQFLIQYYNGEERAKGNILERFSAQQFPDLHSELNLSSLELGDSALYFCASSVEGVREQFFGPGTRLTVL.

This clone appeared once. This chain links TRBV7-9 with TRBJ1-5; D uncertain. Germline lookup yields CDR1 SEHNR and CDR2 FQNEAQ (reference sequence). The V gene lost 5 bases and the J gene lost 0 bases, with 2 bases spanning the gap. The CDR3 has 12 residues. The DNA for the CDR3 is TGTGCCAGCAGCCATAGCAATCAGCCCCAGCATTTT. It codes for CASSHSNQPQHF.

This rearrangement joins TRBV14 to TRBJ1-2, with D hard to call. CDR1 is SGHDN, CDR2 FVKESK, per germline. Trimming took 4 bases from V and 0 from J, leaving 12 bases between them. The CDR3 is 15 residues long. The CDR3 loop is CASSPSGIANYGYTF. CDR3 sequence (DNA): TGTGCCAGCAGCCCGTCCGGGATCGCTAACTATGGCTACACCTTC.

The chain recombines TRBV23-1 with TRBJ2-1; TRBD1 matches 9 bases. TRBV23-1 is classed as an ORF, of uncertain function. V shed 7 bases, J shed 0 bases, and the junction held 16 bases outside the gene matches. The CDR3 extends over 19 amino acids. CDR3 amino acids: CASTSRTGAYPFSYNEQFF. The CDR3 DNA reads as TGCGCCAGCACCTCTCGGACAGGGGCCTACCCATTCTCCTACAATGAGCAGTTCTTC.

The chain carries TRBV15 and TRBJ1-6, with D hard to call. Germline CDR1 reads LNHNV; CDR2 reads YYDKDF (reference sequence). The V end was cut by 0 bases, the J end by 7 bases, with 13 bases between. The CDR3 length is 16 residues. CDR3 sequence reads: CATSRDQVGLNSPLHF. The CDR3 DNA sequence: TGTGCCACCAGCAGAGATCAGGTCGGTTTGAATTCACCCCTCCACTTT.

The V gene is TRBV30, the J gene TRBJ1-1, with 8 bases lining up with TRBD1. Germline assignment: CDR1 GTSNPN and CDR2 SVGIG (reference sequence). J was trimmed by 5 bases and V by 5 bases; bases with no gene match: 10. This CDR3 is built from 14 residues. CDR3 coding DNA: TGTGCCTGGCACCCCGGACAGGGATATACTGAAGCTTTCTTT. This translates into CAWHPGQGYTEAFF.

This chain uses TRBV7-9 with TRBJ1-1; possible D gene TRBD1, 5 bases. Between the trimmed V and J ends, which lost 4 bases and 8 bases, there was a span of 17 bases. Germline V gene lookup returns CDR1 SEHNR and CDR2 FQNEAQ (reference sequence). The CDR3 runs to 14 residues. CDR3 protein: CASSWTWDAEEAFF. The CDR3 bases are TGTGCCAGCAGCTGGACTTGGGACGCTGAGGAAGCTTTCTTT. Supplemented by reference TRBV7-9 and TRBJ1-1, the full variable domain reads DTGVSQNPRHKITKRGQNVTFRCDPISEHNRLYWYRQTLGQGPEFLTYFQNEAQLEKSRLLSDRFSAERPKGSFSTLEIQRTEQGDSAMYLCASSWTWDAEEAFFGQGTRLTVV.

The chain combines TRBV9 with TRBJ1-2; 7 nucleotides align to TRBD1. CDR3 size: 16 residues. V shed 0 bases and J 0 bases; nucleotides not matched to a gene: 5. Germline V gene lookup returns CDR1 SGDLS and CDR2 YYNGEE. CDR3 bases: TGTGCCAGCAGCGTAGGGGACAGCAAGACTAACTATGGCTACACCTTC. Its protein product is CASSVGDSKTNYGYTF.

V and J are TRBV6-5 and TRBJ2-5; 7 bases are shared with TRBD2. V lost 0 bases to trimming and J lost 5 bases; unmatched junction nucleotides: 9. Germline V gene lookup returns CDR1 MNHEY and CDR2 SVGAGI. The CDR3 is 16 residues long. This CDR3 reads CASSYSGWSGGETQYF. In nucleotides, the CDR3 is TGTGCCAGCAGTTACTCGGGGTGGTCGGGAGGCGAGACCCAGTACTTC.

The chain recombines TRBV11-2 with TRBJ1-4; D may be TRBD1 (6 bases). The germline V gene encodes CDR1 SGHAT and CDR2 FQNNGV. The CDR3 totals 15 residues. The V gene lost 1 base and the J gene lost 3 bases, with 9 bases spanning the gap. Here the CDR3 DNA reads TGTGCCAGCAGCTTAGCCAGGGGACCTAATGAAAAACTGTTTTTT. Its translation is CASSLARGPNEKLFF.

CDR3 residues: CASTLGPSPYEQYF. The CDR3 region has the DNA TGTGCCAGCACACTCGGCCCTTCCCCCTACGAGCAGTACTTC. The gene calls are TRBV13 and TRBJ2-7; D gene ambiguous. Trimming pared 7 bases from V and 2 bases from J, leaving 15 bases between. The CDR3 totals 14 residues. Germline lookup yields CDR1 PRHDT and CDR2 FYEKMQ (reference sequence).

The V call is TRBV29-1, the J call TRBJ2-1; either TRBD1 or TRBD2 may fit D (5 bases each). The CDR3 runs 15 residues. Germline CDR1 is SQVTM and CDR2 is ANQGSEA. Between the trimmed V and J ends, which lost 1 base and 5 bases, there was a span of 15 bases. This CDR3 reads CSVEGGSPHHNEQFF. In nucleotides, the CDR3 is TGCAGCGTTGAAGGGGGGAGCCCCCATCACAATGAGCAGTTCTTC.

The chain joins TRBV5-6 to TRBJ1-1; no reliable D call. Trimming took 0 bases from V and 4 from J, leaving 4 bases between them. The CDR3 length is 12 residues. Germline loops: CDR1 SGHDT, CDR2 YYEEEE. The CDR3 region is CASSLDGTEAFF. The DNA of the CDR3 is TGTGCCAGCAGCTTGGATGGCACTGAAGCTTTCTTT.

The J gene is TRBJ1-2, the V gene TRBV7-9; maybe TRBD1 (6 bases). Germline assignment: CDR1 SEHNR and CDR2 FQNEAQ (reference sequence). The V and J ends lost 4 bases and 6 bases respectively, with 18 bases between them. CDR3 length: 15 amino acids. The chain's CDR3 is CASSSTGYGTDGYTF. The CDR3 DNA follows: TGTGCCAGCAGCTCAACAGGGTACGGGACGGATGGCTACACCTTC.

The chain carries TRBV7-8 and TRBJ2-7; 13 bases match TRBD2. The germline gives CDR1 SGHVS, CDR2 FQNEAQ. The CDR3 extends over 21 amino acids. After removal of 5 bases from V and 0 bases from J, the junction contained 19 bases not matched to a gene. The CDR3 DNA reads as TGTGCCAGCAGCCTAGAGAGTACGACTAGCGGGAGGCCGAAAATCTCCTACGAGCAGTACTTC. Amino acid sequence: CASSLESTTSGRPKISYEQYF.

The genes are TRBV29-1 and TRBJ2-7, with D perhaps TRBD1 (6 bases). Germline assignment: CDR1 SQVTM and CDR2 ANQGSEA. Trimming removed 5 bases from V and 5 bases from J, with 7 bases in between. The CDR3 is 10 amino acids. The CDR3 loop is CSVRTDEQYF. In DNA form, the CDR3 reads TGCAGCGTTAGGACAGACGAGCAGTACTTC.

The chain couples TRBV4-3 to TRBJ2-3; no reliable D call. Germline CDR1 is LGHNA and CDR2 is YSLEER. V was clipped by 1 base and J by 2 bases, with 10 bases between them. The CDR3 has 15 residues. CDR3 in amino acids: CASSQANRLTDTQYF. CDR3 coding DNA: TGCGCCAGCAGCCAAGCGAACAGACTCACAGATACGCAGTATTTT.

J is TRBJ2-2 and V is TRBV4-1; 8 bases fit TRBD1. The CDR3 extends over 17 amino acids. With V trimmed by 3 bases and J by 1 base, 7 bases remained unmatched. From germline, CDR1 is MGHRA and CDR2 YSYEKL. The CDR3, as DNA: TGCGCCAGCAGCCATGATGGGACAGGAGGGAACACCGGGGAGCTGTTTTTT. Its translation: CASSHDGTGGNTGELFF.